These 16 T cell receptor beta chains originate from one sample sequenced in a study of T cells in Graves' hyperthyroidism and ophthalmopathy. Researchers took RNA transcripts and amplified the TCR beta CDR3 regions from them. Researchers ran a first-round RT-PCR on the TCR CDR3 using the HTBI primer set. MiXCR was run by TCRdb on the multiplex PCR reads, yielding one entry per CDR3 protein. The data show about 380,000 distinct CDR3 sequences, 15% to 20% seen once. The sequenced sample consisted of blood. The source of these receptors is a young man with Graves' ophthalmopathy.

The chain joins TRBV27 to TRBJ2-1; 7 nucleotides agree with TRBD1. The CDR3 is made up of 14 amino acids. Germline loops: CDR1 MNHEY, CDR2 SMNVEV (reference sequence). Trimming at V came to 1 base and at J to 9 bases, leaving 6 bases not matched to a gene. As DNA, the CDR3 is TGTGCCAGCAGTTTATGGGAGTCAGGGGGTGAGCAGTTCTTC. It yields the protein CASSLWESGGEQFF.

The CDR3 reads CASSEEVGGAYNEQFF. CDR3 DNA sequence: TGTGCCAGCAGTGAAGAGGTCGGGGGGGCCTACAATGAGCAGTTCTTC. The chain has TRBV6-1 and TRBJ2-1; 8 positions match TRBD2. V lost 1 base, J lost 2 bases, and 4 bases stayed unmatched. CDR3 length: 16 amino acids. Germline loops: CDR1 MNHNS, CDR2 SASEGT.

This clonotype was counted only a few times. This chain connects TRBV19 to TRBJ1-5; maybe TRBD1 (5 bases). Germline V lookup: CDR1 LNHDA, CDR2 SQIVND (reference sequence). This CDR3 spans 14 amino acids. Trimming removed 8 bases from V and 7 bases from J, with 18 bases in between. For the CDR3, the DNA is TGTGCCAGTGGGGGGAGCGGGGGAGGACAGCCCCAGCATTTT. Protein sequence: CASGGSGGGQPQHF.

This clonotype showed up just a few times. The chain couples TRBV6-5 to TRBJ1-4; unclear D gene. V was pared by 0 bases and J by 3 bases, with 8 bases between. Per germline, CDR1 MNHEY and CDR2 SVGAGI. The CDR3 has 15 residues. CDR3 sequence (DNA): TGTGCCAGCAGTTACTCCGGGTCCTCTAATGAAAAACTGTTTTTT. Translated, it gives CASSYSGSSNEKLFF.

J is TRBJ2-5 and V is TRBV5-6, with 8 bases matching TRBD2. J lost 5 bases, V lost 4 bases, and 7 bases had no gene match. The CDR3 totals 14 residues. Per the germline V gene, CDR1 is SGHDT and CDR2 is YYEEEE. CDR3 bases: TGTGCCAGCAGCCCTGCGGCGGGGGGCGAGACCCAGTACTTC. Its translation is CASSPAAGGETQYF.

The sample holds a few counts of this clonotype. The chain has TRBV20-1 and TRBJ2-1; possible D gene TRBD2, 5 bases. Looked up from germline, CDR1 is DFQATT and CDR2 is SNEGSKA (reference sequence). This CDR3 is built from 13 residues. The V end lost 3 bases, the J end lost 0 bases, and 6 bases lay between the germline ends. The DNA of the CDR3 is TGCAGTGCTAGTCGGGGCTCCTACAATGAGCAGTTCTTC. It encodes CSASRGSYNEQFF.

V and J are TRBV10-3 and TRBJ2-5; TRBD2 agrees at 14 bases. The CDR3 consists of 16 residues. V gave up 10 bases and J gave up 1 base; unmatched junction bases: 8. Germline CDR1 and CDR2: ENHRY and SYGVKD. This chain's CDR3 is CATSWTSGGIQETQYF. Written as DNA, the CDR3 is TGTGCCACCTCTTGGACTAGCGGGGGGATCCAAGAGACCCAGTACTTC.

The gene calls are TRBV7-6 and TRBJ1-2; TRBD1 is a possible D gene (6 bases). This CDR3 is built from 13 residues. V was shortened by 6 bases and J by 9 bases, with 17 bases between the two germline ends. CDR1 is SGHVS and CDR2 is FNYEAQ in the germline V gene. DNA of the CDR3: TGTGCCAGCAGACCGGGGGACAACCTTAGCTACACCTTC. This gives the protein CASRPGDNLSYTF. The full variable domain, with the rest looked up from reference TRBV7-6 and TRBJ1-2, is GAGVSQSPRYKVTKRGQDVALRCDPISGHVSLYWYRQALGQGPEFLTYFNYEAQQDKSGLPNDRFSAERPEGSISTLTIQRTEQRDSAMYRCASRPGDNLSYTFGSGTRLTVV.

Many counts were recorded for this clonotype. This chain uses TRBV11-2 with TRBJ2-2; TRBD2 matches at 7 bases. The CDR3 contains 15 residues. The germline gives CDR1 SGHAT, CDR2 FQNNGV. V gave up 8 bases and J gave up 4 bases; unmatched junction bases: 10. The CDR3 is CASANGEGSTGELFF. The CDR3 DNA is TGTGCCAGCGCAAACGGGGAGGGCTCCACCGGGGAGCTGTTTTTT.

This clonotype was observed a handful of times. V usage is TRBV5-8 and J usage is TRBJ1-3, with D hard to call. Trimming cost V 4 bases and J 0 bases, with 2 bases left between them. CDR1 is SGHTS, CDR2 YDEGEE, per germline. This CDR3 comprises 12 residues. The chain's CDR3 is CASSASGNTIYF. Written as DNA, the CDR3 is TGTGCCAGCAGCGCCTCTGGAAACACCATATATTTT.

This clonotype was observed many times. The genes are TRBV5-1 and TRBJ2-7; D is ambiguous. The CDR3 has 14 residues. CDR1 is SGHRS, CDR2 YFSETQ, per germline. Between the trimmed V and J ends, which lost 4 bases and 0 bases, there was a span of 11 bases. CDR3 in amino acids: CASSVLGNSYEQYF. CDR3 DNA: TGCGCCAGCAGCGTATTAGGGAACTCCTACGAGCAGTACTTC.

The V call is TRBV9, the J call TRBJ1-2; D not resolved. The CDR3 runs to 14 residues. Trimming removed 3 bases at V and 8 bases at J, with 17 bases between. CDR1 and CDR2 from the germline V gene are SGDLS and YYNGEE. DNA of the CDR3: TGTGCCAGCAGCGCCACGGTTCCGTCCTGGGGCTACACCTTC. Its translation: CASSATVPSWGYTF.

This clonotype was detected ten times or more. The chain is built from TRBV29-1 and TRBJ2-5; D perhaps matches TRBD1 (6 bases). The CDR3 length is 13 residues. Germline CDR1 reads SQVTM; CDR2 reads ANQGSEA. The V and J ends lost 6 bases and 4 bases respectively, with 15 bases between them. In DNA, the CDR3 is TGCAGCGTCACAGGGAAGGGTGGAGAGACCCAGTACTTC. It specifies CSVTGKGGETQYF.

This clonotype has a count of ten or more. CDR3 amino acids: CASSTSQTGFSGANVLTF. The DNA of the CDR3 is TGTGCCAGCAGTACAAGTCAGACAGGGTTCTCTGGGGCCAACGTCCTGACTTTC. V gene TRBV12-3 or TRBV12-4 combines with J gene TRBJ2-6; 7 bases map to TRBD1. V trimming: 5 bases; J trimming: 0 bases; junction bases outside the gene matches: 10. The CDR3 loop spans 18 amino acids.

The chain carries TRBV5-1 and TRBJ2-1; either TRBD1 or TRBD2 may fit D (5 bases each). This CDR3 is 15 amino acids long. The germline CDR1 and CDR2 sequences are SGHRS and YFSETQ. Trimming left V 6 bases short and J 6 bases short, with 19 bases between. The CDR3 loop is CASIGGSVGPNEQFF. For the CDR3, the DNA is TGCGCCAGCATTGGGGGAAGTGTCGGCCCCAATGAGCAGTTCTTC.

This clonotype was seen more than once but under ten times. V usage is TRBV5-1 and J usage is TRBJ2-3, with D perhaps matching TRBD2 (7 bases). V was shortened by 6 bases and J by 5 bases, with 19 bases between the two germline ends. From germline, CDR1 is SGHRS and CDR2 YFSETQ. This CDR3 has 15 residues. CDR3 amino acids: CASTQGGGALDTQYF. Here the CDR3 DNA reads TGCGCCAGCACCCAAGGGGGGGGGGCCTTAGATACGCAGTATTTT.